The clone carrying this T cell receptor beta chain occurred once. The treatment denotes: 15 to 20 received Ad26.COV2.S at low or high dose, single or two shots; about 5 received placebo; per-sample allocation not given. Sample collection was performed on day 63 after the first vaccine or placebo injection. This adult donor, from Boston, was 18-55 years old. This sample was taken from a study of Ad26.COV2.S vaccination and SARS-CoV-2 variants. TCRdb keeps only in-frame clones here, not all; method: immunoSEQ multiplex PCR. The sample includes roughly 300,000 clones, approximately 86% of them seen just once. The V and J ends lost 5 bases and 3 bases, in that order; junction bases with no gene match: 3. Germline V gene data show CDR1 as WSHSY and CDR2 as SAAADI. The CDR3 covers 14 residues.

Sequenced material: peripheral blood, taken in a trial of Ad26.COV2.S vaccine versus placebo. The J gene is TRBJ1-2, the V gene TRBV10-2; 10 bases map to TRBD1. The TCR originated in a person aged 18-60 years who received the Ad26.COV2.S COVID-19 vaccine or a placebo. This CDR3 reads CASSFGQGDYGYTF. The CDR3 bases are TGCGCCAGCAGTTTCGGACAGGGGGACTATGGCTACACCTTC.